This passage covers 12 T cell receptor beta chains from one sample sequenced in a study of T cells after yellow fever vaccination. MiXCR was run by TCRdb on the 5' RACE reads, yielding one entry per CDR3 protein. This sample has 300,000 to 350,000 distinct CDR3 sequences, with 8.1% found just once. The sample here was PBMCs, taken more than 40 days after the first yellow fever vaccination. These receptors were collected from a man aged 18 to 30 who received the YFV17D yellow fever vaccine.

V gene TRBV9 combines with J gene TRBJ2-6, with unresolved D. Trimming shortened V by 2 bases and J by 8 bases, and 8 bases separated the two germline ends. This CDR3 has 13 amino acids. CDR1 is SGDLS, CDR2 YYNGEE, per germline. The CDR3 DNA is TGTGCCAGCAGCGTTGGGGATCCCAACGTCCTGACTTTC. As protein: CASSVGDPNVLTF.

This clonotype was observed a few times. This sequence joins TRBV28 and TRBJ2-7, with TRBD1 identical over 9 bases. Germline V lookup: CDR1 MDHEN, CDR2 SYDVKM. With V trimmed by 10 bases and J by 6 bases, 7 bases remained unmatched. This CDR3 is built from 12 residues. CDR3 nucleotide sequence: TGTGCCACCAGGGACAGGGTTCTCGAGCAGTACGTC. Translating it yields CATRDRVLEQYV.

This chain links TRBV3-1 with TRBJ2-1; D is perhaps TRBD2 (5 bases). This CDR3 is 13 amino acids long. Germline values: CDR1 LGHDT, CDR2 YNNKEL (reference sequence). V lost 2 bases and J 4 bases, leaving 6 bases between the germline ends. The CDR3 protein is CASSQRGYNEQFF. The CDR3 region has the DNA TGTGCCAGCAGCCAACGCGGGTACAATGAGCAGTTCTTC.

This CDR3 reads CASSLGVSGGDTQYF. CDR3 nucleotide sequence: TGTGCCAGCAGCTTGGGCGTTAGCGGGGGGGATACGCAGTATTTT. The chain combines TRBV7-2 with TRBJ2-3; 10 nucleotides match TRBD2. The J segment lost 6 bases and the V segment lost 3 bases, leaving 6 bases of the junction unmatched. Germline V gives CDR1 SGHTA, CDR2 FQGNSA. This CDR3 comprises 15 residues.

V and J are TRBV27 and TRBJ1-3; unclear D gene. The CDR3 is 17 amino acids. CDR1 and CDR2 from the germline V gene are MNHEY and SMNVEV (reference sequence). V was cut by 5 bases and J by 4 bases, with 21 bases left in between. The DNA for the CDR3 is TGTGCCAGCAGTCCCCTTTTCGGATTGGCTCTCGGAAACACCATATATTTT. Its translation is CASSPLFGLALGNTIYF.

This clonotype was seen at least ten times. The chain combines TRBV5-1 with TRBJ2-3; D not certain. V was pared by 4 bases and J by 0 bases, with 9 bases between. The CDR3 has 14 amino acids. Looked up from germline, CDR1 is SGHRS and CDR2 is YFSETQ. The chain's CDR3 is CASSLPTSTDTQYF. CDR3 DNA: TGCGCCAGCAGCCTACCGACTAGCACAGATACGCAGTATTTT.

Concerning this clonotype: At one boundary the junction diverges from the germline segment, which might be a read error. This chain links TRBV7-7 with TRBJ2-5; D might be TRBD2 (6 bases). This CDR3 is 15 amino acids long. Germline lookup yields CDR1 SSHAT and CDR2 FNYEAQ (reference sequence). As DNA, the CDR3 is TGTGCTAGCAGCTTAGGGTCGTCGGAGGGAGAGACCCAGTACTTC. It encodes CASSLGSSEGETQYF. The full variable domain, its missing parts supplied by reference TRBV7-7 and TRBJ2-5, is GAGVSQSPRYKVTKRGQDVTLRCDPISSHATLYWYQQALGQGPEFLTYFNYEAQPDKSGLPSDRFSAERPEGSISTLTIQRTEQRDSAMYRCASSLGSSEGETQYFGPGTRLLVL.

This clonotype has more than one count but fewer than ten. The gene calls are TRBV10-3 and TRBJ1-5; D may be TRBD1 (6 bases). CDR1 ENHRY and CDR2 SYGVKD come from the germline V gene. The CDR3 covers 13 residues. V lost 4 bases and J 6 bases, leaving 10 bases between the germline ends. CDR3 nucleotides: TGTGCCATCAGTGGGGGGCGCGGTCAGCCCCAGCATTTT. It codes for CAISGGRGQPQHF.

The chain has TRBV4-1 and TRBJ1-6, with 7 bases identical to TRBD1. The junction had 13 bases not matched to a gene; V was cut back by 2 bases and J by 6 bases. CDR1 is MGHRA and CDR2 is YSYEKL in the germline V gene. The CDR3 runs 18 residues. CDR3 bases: TGCGCCAGCAGCCAACGCCTGGGGACAGAAGATTTTAATTCACCCCTCCACTTT. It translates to CASSQRLGTEDFNSPLHF.

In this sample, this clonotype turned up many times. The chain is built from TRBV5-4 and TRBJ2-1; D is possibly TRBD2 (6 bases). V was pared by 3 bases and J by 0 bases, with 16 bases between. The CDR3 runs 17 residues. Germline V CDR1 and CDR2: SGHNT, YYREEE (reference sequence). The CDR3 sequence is CASSSGTDLSSYNEQFF. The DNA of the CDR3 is TGTGCCAGCAGCTCTGGGACTGACTTGAGCTCCTACAATGAGCAGTTCTTC.

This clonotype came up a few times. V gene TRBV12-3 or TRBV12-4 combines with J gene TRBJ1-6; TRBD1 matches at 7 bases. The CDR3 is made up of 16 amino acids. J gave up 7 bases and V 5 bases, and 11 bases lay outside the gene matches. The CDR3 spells CASSASVQGGNSPLHF. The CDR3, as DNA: TGTGCCAGCAGTGCCAGTGTTCAGGGGGGAAATTCACCCCTCCACTTT.

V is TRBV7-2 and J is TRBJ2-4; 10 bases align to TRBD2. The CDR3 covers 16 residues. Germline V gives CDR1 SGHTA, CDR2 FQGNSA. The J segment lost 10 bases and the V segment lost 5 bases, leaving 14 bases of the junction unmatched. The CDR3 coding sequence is TGTGCCAGCAGCCCTCTAAAGCGGGGGGGCGGATTTATTCAGTACTTC. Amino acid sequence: CASSPLKRGGGFIQYF. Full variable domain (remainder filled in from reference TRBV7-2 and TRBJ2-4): GAGVSQSPSNKVTEKGKDVELRCDPISGHTALYWYRQSLGQGLEFLIYFQGNSAPDKSGLPSDRFSAERTGGSVSTLTIQRTQQEDSAVYLCASSPLKRGGGFIQYFGAGTRLSVL.